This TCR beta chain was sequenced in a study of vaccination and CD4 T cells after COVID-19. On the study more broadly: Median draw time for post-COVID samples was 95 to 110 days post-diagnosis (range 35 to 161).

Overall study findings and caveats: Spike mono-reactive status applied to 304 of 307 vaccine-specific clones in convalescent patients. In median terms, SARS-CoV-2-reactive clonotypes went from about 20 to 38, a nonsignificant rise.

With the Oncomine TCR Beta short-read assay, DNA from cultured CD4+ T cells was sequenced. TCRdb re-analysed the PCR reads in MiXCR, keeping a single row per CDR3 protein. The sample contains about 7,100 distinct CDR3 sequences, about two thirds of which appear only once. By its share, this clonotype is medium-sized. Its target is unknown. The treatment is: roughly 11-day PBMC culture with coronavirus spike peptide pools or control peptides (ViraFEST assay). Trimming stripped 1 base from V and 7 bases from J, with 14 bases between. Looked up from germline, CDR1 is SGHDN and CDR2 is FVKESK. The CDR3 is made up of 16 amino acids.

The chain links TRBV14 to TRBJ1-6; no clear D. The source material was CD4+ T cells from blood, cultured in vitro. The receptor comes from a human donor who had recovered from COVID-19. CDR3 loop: CASSQGLAARNSPLHF. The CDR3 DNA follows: TGTGCCAGCAGCCAAGGTTTGGCGGCGAGAAATTCACCCCTCCACTTT.